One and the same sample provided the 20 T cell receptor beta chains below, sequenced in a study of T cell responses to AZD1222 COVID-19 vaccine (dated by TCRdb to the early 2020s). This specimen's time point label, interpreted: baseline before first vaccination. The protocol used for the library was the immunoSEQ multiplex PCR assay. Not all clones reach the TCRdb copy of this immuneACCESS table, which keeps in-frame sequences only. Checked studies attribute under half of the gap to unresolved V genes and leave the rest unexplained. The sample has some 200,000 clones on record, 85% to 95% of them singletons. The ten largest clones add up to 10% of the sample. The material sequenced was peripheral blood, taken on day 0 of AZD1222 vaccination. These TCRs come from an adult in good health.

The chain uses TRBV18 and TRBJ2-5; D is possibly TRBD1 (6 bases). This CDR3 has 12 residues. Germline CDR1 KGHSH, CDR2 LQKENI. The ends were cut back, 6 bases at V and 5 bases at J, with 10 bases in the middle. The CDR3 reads CASSDRGETQYF. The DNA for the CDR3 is TGTGCCAGCTCCGATAGGGGGGAGACCCAGTACTTC.

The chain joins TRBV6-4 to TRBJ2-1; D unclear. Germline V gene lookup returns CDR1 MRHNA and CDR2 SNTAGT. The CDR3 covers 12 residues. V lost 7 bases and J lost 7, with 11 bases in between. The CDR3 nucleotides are TGTGCCAGCATGGGCTCAGCGAATGAGCAGTTCTTC. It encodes CASMGSANEQFF.

The CDR3 loop reads CASSPRPGAFF. The CDR3 coding sequence is TGTGCCAGCAGCCCTAGGCCCGGAGCTTTCTTT. The rearrangement uses TRBV7-2 and TRBJ1-1; D is unclear. The CDR3 runs 11 residues. Germline V gene sequence: CDR1 SGHTA, CDR2 FQGNSA. Trimming stripped 5 bases from V and 10 bases from J, with 11 bases between.

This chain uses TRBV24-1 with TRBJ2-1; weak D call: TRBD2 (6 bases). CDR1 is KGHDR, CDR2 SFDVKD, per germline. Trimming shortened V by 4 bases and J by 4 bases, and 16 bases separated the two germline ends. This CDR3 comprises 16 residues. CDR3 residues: CATSDKSRAGYNEQFF. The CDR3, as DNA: TGTGCCACCAGTGACAAGAGCAGGGCGGGATACAATGAGCAGTTCTTC.

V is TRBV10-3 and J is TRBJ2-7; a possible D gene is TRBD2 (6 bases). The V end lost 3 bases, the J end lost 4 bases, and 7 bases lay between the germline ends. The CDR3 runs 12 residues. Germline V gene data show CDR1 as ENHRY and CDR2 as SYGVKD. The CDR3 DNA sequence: TGTGCCATCAGTGACGGGGGTTACGAGCAGTACTTC. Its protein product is CAISDGGYEQYF.

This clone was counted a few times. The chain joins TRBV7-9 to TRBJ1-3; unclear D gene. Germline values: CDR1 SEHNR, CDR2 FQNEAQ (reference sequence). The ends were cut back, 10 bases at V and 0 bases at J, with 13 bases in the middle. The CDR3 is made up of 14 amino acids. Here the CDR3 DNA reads TGTGCCATCAGAAAGGGTCCCTCTGGAAACACCATATATTTT. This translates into CAIRKGPSGNTIYF.

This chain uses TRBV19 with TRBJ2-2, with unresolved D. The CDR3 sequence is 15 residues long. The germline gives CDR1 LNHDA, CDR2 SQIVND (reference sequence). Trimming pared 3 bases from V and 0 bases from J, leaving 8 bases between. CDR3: CASSIFGANTGELFF. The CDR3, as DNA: TGTGCCAGTAGTATCTTTGGGGCGAACACCGGGGAGCTGTTTTTT.

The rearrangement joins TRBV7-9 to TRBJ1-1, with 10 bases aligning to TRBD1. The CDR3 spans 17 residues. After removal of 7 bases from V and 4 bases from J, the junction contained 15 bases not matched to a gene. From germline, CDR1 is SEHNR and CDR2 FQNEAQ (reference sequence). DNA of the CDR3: TGTGCCAGCAAACCGACGGGGACAGGGGTAGGAGGCACTGAAGCTTTCTTT. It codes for CASKPTGTGVGGTEAFF.

The CDR3, as DNA: TGTGCCCGCGCGAGACAGGGGGCCCGAAGGTATGGCTACACCTTC. Amino acids: CARARQGARRYGYTF. The genes are TRBV28 and TRBJ1-2, with 10 bases fitting TRBD1. CDR1 MDHEN and CDR2 SYDVKM come from the germline V gene. V trimming: 11 bases; J trimming: 5 bases; junction bases outside the gene matches: 14. This CDR3 spans 15 amino acids.

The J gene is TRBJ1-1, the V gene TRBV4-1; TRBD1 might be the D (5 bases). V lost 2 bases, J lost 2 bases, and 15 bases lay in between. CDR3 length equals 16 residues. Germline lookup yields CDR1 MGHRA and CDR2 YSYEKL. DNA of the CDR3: TGCGCCAGCAGCCAACCCCGGGGGTTAAGTAACACTGAAGCTTTCTTT. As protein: CASSQPRGLSNTEAFF.

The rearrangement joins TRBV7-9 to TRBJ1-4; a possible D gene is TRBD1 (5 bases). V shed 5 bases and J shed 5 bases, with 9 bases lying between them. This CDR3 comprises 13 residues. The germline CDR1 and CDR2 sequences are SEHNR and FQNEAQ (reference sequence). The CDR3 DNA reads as TGTGCCAGCAGCCACGGACACAATGAAAAACTGTTTTTT. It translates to CASSHGHNEKLFF.

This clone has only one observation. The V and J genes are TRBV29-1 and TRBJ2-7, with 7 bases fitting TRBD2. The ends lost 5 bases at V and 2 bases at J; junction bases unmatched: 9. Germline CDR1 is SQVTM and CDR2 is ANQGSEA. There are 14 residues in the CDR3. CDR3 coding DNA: TGCAGCGTTTCGTCGGGCGGGAGAGCCTACGAGCAGTACTTC. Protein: CSVSSGGRAYEQYF.

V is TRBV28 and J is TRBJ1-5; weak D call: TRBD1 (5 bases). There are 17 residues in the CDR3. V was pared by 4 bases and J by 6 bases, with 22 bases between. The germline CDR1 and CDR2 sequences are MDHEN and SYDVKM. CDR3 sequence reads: CASSSIPGRELGQPQHF. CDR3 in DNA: TGTGCCAGCAGTTCCATCCCCGGCAGGGAGCTAGGTCAGCCCCAGCATTTT.

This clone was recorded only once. This CDR3 is CASWRLGSRDTEAFF. CDR3 nucleotide sequence: TGTGCCAGCTGGAGGCTTGGTTCACGGGACACTGAAGCTTTCTTT. V gene TRBV27 combines with J gene TRBJ1-1; D unresolved. Germline V CDR1 and CDR2: MNHEY, SMNVEV (reference sequence). The length of the CDR3 is 15 residues. V was trimmed by 8 bases and J by 3 bases, leaving 19 bases between them.

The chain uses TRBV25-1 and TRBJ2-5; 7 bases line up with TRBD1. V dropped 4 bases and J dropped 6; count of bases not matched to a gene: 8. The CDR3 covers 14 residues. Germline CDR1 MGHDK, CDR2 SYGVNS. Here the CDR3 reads CASSGQGWTQTQYF. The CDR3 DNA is TGTGCCAGCAGTGGACAGGGATGGACGCAGACCCAGTACTTC.

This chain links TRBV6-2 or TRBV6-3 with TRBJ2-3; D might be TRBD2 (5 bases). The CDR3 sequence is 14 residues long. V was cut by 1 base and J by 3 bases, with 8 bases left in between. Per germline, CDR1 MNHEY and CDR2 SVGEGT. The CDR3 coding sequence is TGTGCCAGCAGTTACTGGCGGGTTACAGATACGCAGTATTTT. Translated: CASSYWRVTDTQYF.

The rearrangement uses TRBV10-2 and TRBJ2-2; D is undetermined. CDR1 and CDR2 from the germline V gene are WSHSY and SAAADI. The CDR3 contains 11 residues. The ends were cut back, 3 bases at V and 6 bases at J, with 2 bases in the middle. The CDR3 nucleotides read TGCGCCAGCAGTGACCCCGGGGAGCTGTTTTTT. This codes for CASSDPGELFF.

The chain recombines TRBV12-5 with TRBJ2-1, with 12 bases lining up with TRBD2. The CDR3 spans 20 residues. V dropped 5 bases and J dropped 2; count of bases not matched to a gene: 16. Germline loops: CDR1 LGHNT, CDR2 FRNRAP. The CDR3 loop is CASGPWTSGTLTPAYNEQFF. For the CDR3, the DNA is TGTGCTAGTGGTCCCTGGACTAGCGGGACCCTCACACCCGCCTACAATGAGCAGTTCTTC.

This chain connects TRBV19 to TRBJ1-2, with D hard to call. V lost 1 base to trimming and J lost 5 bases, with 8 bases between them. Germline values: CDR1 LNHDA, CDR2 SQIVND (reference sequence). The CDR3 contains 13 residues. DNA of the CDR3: TGTGCCAGTAGTATAGGGGTAGGGTATGGCTACACCTTC. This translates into CASSIGVGYGYTF.

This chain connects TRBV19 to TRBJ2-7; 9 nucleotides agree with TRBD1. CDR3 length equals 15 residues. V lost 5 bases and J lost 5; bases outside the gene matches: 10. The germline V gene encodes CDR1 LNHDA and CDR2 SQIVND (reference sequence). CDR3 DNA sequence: TGTGCCAGTAGTCGCAACCGGGACAGGGACAACGAGCAGTACTTC. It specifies CASSRNRDRDNEQYF.